Presented here are 3 T cell receptor beta chains from one specimen sequenced in a study of cytotoxic CD8 clonotypes in ibrutinib-treated CLL. This table comes from immunoSEQ multiplex PCR, and its TCRdb copy is limited to in-frame clones, with some not included. The repertoire holds 130,000 to 150,000 clones, over 60% seen once, with over 10% in the top ten. The sample here was PBMCs, taken after 12 months of ibrutinib treatment. Source of these receptors: a human donor with chronic lymphocytic leukemia.

This CDR3 is CAIGTSSTDTQYF. DNA for the CDR3: TGTGCCATCGGGACATCTAGCACAGATACGCAGTATTTT. The chain links TRBV10-3 to TRBJ2-3; tentatively, D is TRBD1 (6 bases). The CDR3 covers 13 residues. Between the trimmed V and J ends, which lost 8 bases and 0 bases, there was a span of 9 bases. Germline-derived CDR1 and CDR2 are ENHRY and SYGVKD.

V usage is TRBV7-3 and J usage is TRBJ2-1, with D tentatively TRBD1 or TRBD2 (5 bases each). The CDR3 spans 16 residues. The V gene lost 1 base and the J gene lost 0 bases, with 10 bases spanning the gap. CDR1 SGHTA and CDR2 FQGTGA come from the germline V gene. In DNA form, the CDR3 reads TGTGCCAGCAGCTTAATAGGGACGAGCTCCTACAATGAGCAGTTCTTC. Amino acids: CASSLIGTSSYNEQFF.

The rearrangement uses TRBV9 and TRBJ1-4; possible D gene TRBD1, 6 bases. From germline, CDR1 is SGDLS and CDR2 YYNGEE. The CDR3 covers 15 residues. Trimming removed 0 bases at V and 8 bases at J, with 14 bases between. In nucleotides, the CDR3 is TGTGCCAGCAGCGTAGGAGCGGGGGCGAGAGAAAAACTGTTTTTT. It translates to CASSVGAGAREKLFF.